This T cell receptor beta chain appears in the sequencing data of a study of T cell responses to AZD1222 COVID-19 vaccine (dated by TCRdb to 2020 to 2023). In the study overall: TCR sequencing was performed for 230 to 250 trial participants, of whom some 200 were given two doses of AZD1222 and about 25 were given two doses of MenACWY control vaccine. Trial participants were enrolled into age subgroups of 18-55, 56-69 and 70-plus years, which contained roughly 150, 30 and 60 TCR-sequenced participants, respectively. The full study reports these points: Most participants were white British and females outnumbered males, and the authors suggested that clonal diversity may have been underestimated. After two AZD1222 doses, spike-specific TCR breadth and depth were significantly higher than at day 0 and than in MenACWY recipients. The 56-69-year group was small, and its depth increase did not reach significance, likely because of low power. Only a handful of AZD1222 recipients were SARS-CoV-2 seropositive at baseline, limiting conclusions about previously exposed vaccinees. Because no day 14 peak-response samples were available, repertoires were characterized only after the peak T cell response. The vaccine-associated CD4 TCRs covered the entire spike protein, and the dominant responses fell in regions 160-218 and 743-854. Reportedly, close to half of the unique spike-specific TCRs recognized epitopes lying outside the regions that are mutated in the B.1.351 and B.1.1.7 variants.

On this clone: Its antigen specificity is not known. No much larger clone exists at a distance of one base, and base qualities are not known.

The junction shows trimming of 1 base on V and 5 bases on J, plus 11 bases between the germline ends. Including cysteine and phenylalanine, the CDR3 has 14 amino acids. Here the CDR3 DNA is all that survives: 42 bases in frame from base 1. The CDR1 and CDR2 encoded by the germline V gene are MGHDK and SYGVNS. The sample's time point label is to be understood as: about 28 days (+/-7) after the second vaccine dose. AZD1222 recipients given second doses at about 4 weeks or at about 12 weeks were pooled, since spike-specific TCR depth and breadth were not found to differ between the two schedules. The vaccinee samples were drawn from two UK trials, COV001 and COV002, one of which was a single-blind randomized controlled phase 2/3 trial testing AZD1222 (ChAdOx1 nCoV-19) in healthy adults. Trial participant PBMC samples were collected at day 0 and day 28 after the second dose for TCRbeta chain sequencing.

The CDR3 regions of human TCRbeta chains were analyzed by immunosequencing. From the authors' description of their analysis: Repertoire TCRs were checked for matches against a reference library of SARS-CoV-2-specific TCRs that had been generated using the MIRA antigen-specificity platform. Breadth meant the fraction of unique TCRs that were SARS-CoV-2-associated, whereas depth meant the fraction of total T cells that were SARS-CoV-2-associated. Each spike-specific TCR was assigned to its reactive spike region and to a CD4 or CD8 class using the MIRA data. Log10-transformed breadth and depth values were compared by one-way ANOVA with Sidak's multiple comparisons tests. The immuneACCESS repertoire file appears here via TCRdb, limited to in-frame rearrangements. These files lack a portion of the clones; in checked studies, under half of the deficit traces to unresolved V genes, and the cause of the others is not known. The V and J calls and clone size come from that table; D and trimming were worked out from the DNA. This sample is represented by over 120,000 clones; roughly 90% of them were singletons. In total, the top ten clones hold around 1.5% of the sample.

The chain couples TRBV25-1 to TRBJ1-1; no D gene can be assigned with confidence. Sequences were derived from peripheral blood, sampled 28 days after the second AZD1222 dose. This TCR derives from an adult who received the AZD1222 COVID-19 vaccine. The DNA sequence is as follows: TGTGCCAGCAGTGAATCTGCTGAATCGACTGAAGCTTTCTTT. It translates to CASSESAESTEAFF.